The T cell receptor (beta chain) under discussion was sequenced for a study of immune evolution from preneoplasia to lung adenocarcinoma. In regard to this clone: Its cognate antigen is unknown.

Produced via immunoSEQ multiplex PCR; TCRdb's table is partial and in-frame only. The sample lists more than 2,000 clones; 84% were seen once. CDR3 length equals 13 residues. Germline-derived CDR1 and CDR2 are MNHEY and SVGAGI. Losses at the gene ends were 7 bases for V and 4 bases for J; bases not matched to a gene: 4. Study results and caveats: Later-stage lesions seemingly showed higher T cell density and diversity than normal lung.

The sequencing input was FFPE invasive lung adenocarcinoma tissue. This chain uses TRBV6-5 with TRBJ1-5; 7 nucleotides line up with TRBD1. The origin of this receptor is a person aged 70 to 85 with invasive lung adenocarcinoma. The CDR3 loop reads CASTTGPNQPQHF. The CDR3 coding sequence is TGTGCCAGCACGACAGGGCCGAATCAGCCCCAGCATTTT.